The 24 T cell receptor beta chains below were found in one sample sequenced in a study of cytomegalovirus exposure and HLA in healthy donors. PCR used 60 Vbeta primers and 13 Jbeta primers. TCRdb keeps only in-frame clones here, not all; method: immunoSEQ multiplex PCR. The sample contains 150,000 or so clones, approximately 84% of which appear only once. Sequenced sample: PBMCs. The receptors shown here come from a man aged 25-45 years in good health and CMV-seropositive.

The chain has TRBV6-6 and TRBJ2-5; 9 bases are a match to TRBD1. The germline V gene has CDR1 MNHNY and CDR2 SVGAGI (reference sequence). Trimming took 5 bases from V and 5 from J; bases not matched to a gene: 9. This CDR3 has 15 amino acids. CDR3 residues: CASSPRTGEMETQYF. The CDR3 coding sequence is TGTGCCAGCAGTCCACGGACAGGGGAGATGGAGACCCAGTACTTC.

This clone was found a few times. The rearrangement links TRBV7-9 to TRBJ2-7; tentative D call: TRBD1 (5 bases). The CDR3 is 15 amino acids. Germline CDR1 reads SEHNR; CDR2 reads FQNEAQ (reference sequence). V was trimmed by 4 bases and J by 5 bases, leaving 18 bases between them. In DNA form, the CDR3 reads TGTGCCAGCAGCTCCTCGAAGGGGATATCACACGAGCAGTACTTC. Protein sequence: CASSSSKGISHEQYF.

This clone appeared a single time. The rearrangement joins TRBV11-3 to TRBJ2-2; 13 positions agree with TRBD2. V shed 3 bases and J 1 base; nucleotides not matched to a gene: 2. Germline V gene data show CDR1 as SGHNT and CDR2 as YENEEA. The CDR3 runs 17 residues. The CDR3 DNA reads TGTGCCAGCAGCTTGAGGACTAGCGGGGGGAACACCGGGGAGCTGTTTTTT. Translating gives CASSLRTSGGNTGELFF.

The V call is TRBV5-5, the J call TRBJ1-1; 9 bases align to TRBD1. CDR3 length: 16 amino acids. With 5 bases clipped from V and 2 bases from J, the junction kept 10 bases outside the gene matches. Germline CDR1 and CDR2: SGHKS and YYEKEE (reference sequence). CDR3 sequence (DNA): TGTGCCAGCAGTTTTTCGGCGGGACAGGGTAACACTGAAGCTTTCTTT. Amino acid sequence: CASSFSAGQGNTEAFF. The complete variable domain, with remaining parts taken from reference TRBV5-5 and TRBJ1-1, reads DAGVTQSPTHLIKTRGQQVTLRCSPISGHKSVSWYQQVLGQGPQFIFQYYEKEERGRGNFPDRFSARQFPNYSSELNVNALLLGDSALYLCASSFSAGQGNTEAFFGQGTRLTVV.

A single count supports this clone. The DNA for the CDR3 is TGCGCCAGCAGCGATTCAGGGGTAGGCTACACCTTC. Translated: CASSDSGVGYTF. The chain recombines TRBV5-1 with TRBJ1-2; D may be TRBD1 (6 bases). Germline values: CDR1 SGHRS, CDR2 YFSETQ. V was cut by 4 bases and J by 8 bases, with 12 bases left in between. The CDR3 length is 12 residues.

This chain uses TRBV30 with TRBJ1-5; perhaps TRBD1 as D (5 bases). With 1 base removed from V and 6 bases from J, the gap between germline ends came to 16 bases. The CDR3 length is 15 residues. Germline V gene lookup returns CDR1 GTSNPN and CDR2 SVGIG (reference sequence). CDR3 DNA sequence: TGTGCCTGGAGTGAGGGGATACGGGTCGGTCAGCCCCAGCATTTT. Encoded protein: CAWSEGIRVGQPQHF.

The CDR3 DNA reads TGTGCCAGCAGCGTACCCGACAGGGGGCAAGATACGCAGTATTTT. It translates to CASSVPDRGQDTQYF. This chain joins TRBV13 and TRBJ2-3, with 10 bases identical to TRBD1. With V trimmed by 5 bases and J by 5 bases, 7 bases remained unmatched. This CDR3 has 15 amino acids. Per the germline V gene, CDR1 is PRHDT and CDR2 is FYEKMQ (reference sequence).

This rearrangement joins TRBV28 to TRBJ2-2; D is perhaps TRBD1 (6 bases). Trimming removed 3 bases from V and 6 bases from J, with 14 bases in between. This CDR3 spans 15 amino acids. CDR1 and CDR2 (germline): MDHEN, SYDVKM. CDR3 DNA sequence: TGTGCCAGCAGTTTGGCAGGGGAGATACCCGGGGAGCTGTTTTTT. Encoded protein: CASSLAGEIPGELFF. Using reference TRBV28 and TRBJ2-2 for the parts outside the CDR3, the full variable domain is DVKVTQSSRYLVKRTGEKVFLECVQDMDHENMFWYRQDPGLGLRLIYFSYDVKMKEKGDIPEGYSVSREKKERFSLILESASTNQTSMYLCASSLAGEIPGELFFGEGSRLTVL.

The J gene is TRBJ2-7, the V gene TRBV10-3, with TRBD2 matching over 10 bases. The CDR3 covers 14 residues. The junction had 6 bases not matched to a gene; V was cut back by 5 bases and J by 5 bases. From germline, CDR1 is ENHRY and CDR2 SYGVKD. In DNA, the CDR3 is TGTGCCATCAGTCTAGCGGGAGAAGCCAACGAGCAGTACTTC. Translating gives CAISLAGEANEQYF.

V gene TRBV7-2 combines with J gene TRBJ1-3, with 8 bases that match TRBD1. This CDR3 is 14 amino acids long. CDR1 SGHTA and CDR2 FQGNSA come from the germline V gene. The trim removed 5 bases at V and 8 bases at J, leaving 8 bases unmatched. The DNA for the CDR3 is TGTGCCAGCAGCCGCCGACAGGGGTTAGACACCATATATTTT. The encoded protein is CASSRRQGLDTIYF.

The V and J genes are TRBV19 and TRBJ1-5, with a possible D match to TRBD1 (6 bases). Germline V lookup: CDR1 LNHDA, CDR2 SQIVND (reference sequence). V lost 6 bases and J lost 6, with 15 bases in between. This CDR3 region has 14 residues. CDR3 protein: CASSPPQGRQPQHF. The CDR3 nucleotides are TGTGCCAGTAGCCCCCCCCAGGGGCGTCAGCCCCAGCATTTT.

The V and J genes are TRBV19 and TRBJ1-5, with 11 bases fitting TRBD1. Per the germline V gene, CDR1 is LNHDA and CDR2 is SQIVND (reference sequence). V lost 7 bases to trimming and J lost 3 bases; unmatched junction nucleotides: 5. The CDR3 length is 15 residues. For the CDR3, the DNA is TGTGCCAGTAACGGACAGGGGGCCTTCAATCAGCCCCAGCATTTT. Translated, it gives CASNGQGAFNQPQHF.

V and J are TRBV5-4 and TRBJ2-5, with 8 bases fitting TRBD1. The V gene's germline CDR1 is SGHNT and CDR2 YYREEE (reference sequence). V was pared by 1 base and J by 1 base, with 0 bases of the junction left unmatched. The length of the CDR3 is 14 residues. CDR3 protein: CASSLQGAQETQYF. For the CDR3, the DNA is TGTGCCAGCAGCTTGCAGGGGGCCCAAGAGACCCAGTACTTC. Complete variable domain (other parts from reference TRBV5-4 and TRBJ2-5): ETGVTQSPTHLIKTRGQQVTLRCSSQSGHNTVSWYQQALGQGPQFIFQYYREEENGRGNFPPRFSGLQFPNYSSELNVNALELDDSALYLCASSLQGAQETQYFGPGTRLLVL.

This sequence joins TRBV9 and TRBJ1-2; 7 bases align to TRBD1. V lost 4 bases to trimming and J lost 4 bases; unmatched junction nucleotides: 1. This CDR3 region has 12 residues. CDR1 SGDLS and CDR2 YYNGEE come from the germline V gene. CDR3 coding DNA: TGTGCCAGCAGCCGGGACAGCTATGGCTACACCTTC. It yields the protein CASSRDSYGYTF.

This sequence joins TRBV9 and TRBJ2-2; the D gene is possibly TRBD2 (7 bases). The CDR3 covers 15 residues. V was trimmed by 7 bases and J by 3 bases, leaving 16 bases between them. Germline assignment: CDR1 SGDLS and CDR2 YYNGEE. The CDR3, as DNA: TGTGCCAGCGGGGGGGCCCAGCCAGACACCGGGGAGCTGTTTTTT. This translates into CASGGAQPDTGELFF.

The chain employs TRBV30 and TRBJ2-2, with D possibly TRBD2 on 5 matching bases. This CDR3 contains 16 residues. CDR1 is GTSNPN, CDR2 SVGIG, per germline (reference sequence). Trimming took off 0 bases at V and 0 bases at J, with 11 bases between the two ends. CDR3: CAWSVQGLPNTGELFF. CDR3 in DNA: TGTGCCTGGAGTGTACAAGGACTCCCGAACACCGGGGAGCTGTTTTTT.

The CDR3 is CASSFGSGVTDTQYF. DNA for the CDR3: TGTGCCAGCAGTTTTGGTAGCGGGGTGACAGATACGCAGTATTTT. This chain connects TRBV27 to TRBJ2-3; 8 nucleotides agree with TRBD2. The CDR3 consists of 15 residues. The germline CDR1 and CDR2 sequences are MNHEY and SMNVEV (reference sequence). The J segment lost 3 bases and the V segment lost 3 bases, leaving 5 bases of the junction unmatched.

This chain links TRBV5-4 with TRBJ2-3; 10 bases are shared with TRBD2. In germline, CDR1 is SGHNT, CDR2 YYREEE (reference sequence). CDR3 length: 16 amino acids. J was trimmed by 3 bases and V by 1 base; bases with no gene match: 5. In DNA form, the CDR3 reads TGTGCCAGCAGCTTGAGCGGGGGGGCTTCAACAGATACGCAGTATTTT. It is translated as CASSLSGGASTDTQYF.

The gene calls are TRBV13 and TRBJ2-5; 8 bases agree with TRBD2. Judging by the DNA end, TRBJ2-7 fits better; the J call may be wrong. The CDR3 is 16 residues long. Per germline, CDR1 PRHDT and CDR2 FYEKMQ (reference sequence). DNA of the CDR3: TGTGCCAGCAGCCTTCCGTGGGAAGCGGGGGCTAGCGAGCAGTACTTC. Its protein is CASSLPWEAGASEQYF.

The J gene is TRBJ2-7, the V gene TRBV5-8, with 13 bases lining up with TRBD2. Germline lookup yields CDR1 SGHTS and CDR2 YDEGEE. V lost 4 bases to trimming and J lost 1 base; unmatched junction nucleotides: 5. This CDR3 is 16 amino acids long. The CDR3 is CASSNPTSGRSYEQYF. In nucleotides, the CDR3 is TGTGCCAGCAGCAACCCGACTAGCGGGAGGTCCTACGAGCAGTACTTC.

This chain uses TRBV28 with TRBJ1-2, with a possible D match to TRBD1 (6 bases). The CDR3 runs to 14 residues. V was cut by 5 bases and J by 5 bases, with 15 bases left in between. CDR1 is MDHEN and CDR2 is SYDVKM in the germline V gene. DNA for the CDR3: TGTGCCAGCAGTCCTACAGGGAAAGGGTATGGCTACACCTTC. Its protein product is CASSPTGKGYGYTF.

This sequence joins TRBV28 and TRBJ1-5; 7 bases match TRBD1. Germline CDR1 reads MDHEN; CDR2 reads SYDVKM. The CDR3 totals 15 residues. V gave up 4 bases and J gave up 1 base; unmatched junction bases: 4. The CDR3 nucleotides are TGTGCCAGCAGTTCGAACAGGGGCAGCAATCAGCCCCAGCATTTT. It is translated as CASSSNRGSNQPQHF.

The V and J genes are TRBV7-2 and TRBJ2-3, with D possibly being TRBD2 (6 bases). Per the germline V gene, CDR1 is SGHTA and CDR2 is FQGNSA. V gave up 6 bases and J gave up 1 base, with 14 bases separating them. The CDR3 consists of 15 residues. As DNA, the CDR3 is TGTGCCAGCAGGAGTAGGCGGGGCGGCACAGATACGCAGTATTTT. Its protein product is CASRSRRGGTDTQYF.

J is TRBJ1-2 and V is TRBV29-1; 8 nucleotides agree with TRBD1. The length of the CDR3 is 13 residues. Germline-derived CDR1 and CDR2 are SQVTM and ANQGSEA. The junction had 5 bases not matched to a gene; V was cut back by 7 bases and J by 1 base. This chain's CDR3 is CSAGQGFNYGYTF. The CDR3 DNA sequence: TGCAGCGCTGGACAGGGATTTAACTATGGCTACACCTTC. Full variable domain (outside the CDR3, taken from reference TRBV29-1 and TRBJ1-2): SAVISQKPSRDICQRGTSLTIQCQVDSQVTMMFWYRQQPGQSLTLIATANQGSEATYESGFVIDKFPISRPNLTFSTLTVSNMSPEDSSIYLCSAGQGFNYGYTFGSGTRLTVV.